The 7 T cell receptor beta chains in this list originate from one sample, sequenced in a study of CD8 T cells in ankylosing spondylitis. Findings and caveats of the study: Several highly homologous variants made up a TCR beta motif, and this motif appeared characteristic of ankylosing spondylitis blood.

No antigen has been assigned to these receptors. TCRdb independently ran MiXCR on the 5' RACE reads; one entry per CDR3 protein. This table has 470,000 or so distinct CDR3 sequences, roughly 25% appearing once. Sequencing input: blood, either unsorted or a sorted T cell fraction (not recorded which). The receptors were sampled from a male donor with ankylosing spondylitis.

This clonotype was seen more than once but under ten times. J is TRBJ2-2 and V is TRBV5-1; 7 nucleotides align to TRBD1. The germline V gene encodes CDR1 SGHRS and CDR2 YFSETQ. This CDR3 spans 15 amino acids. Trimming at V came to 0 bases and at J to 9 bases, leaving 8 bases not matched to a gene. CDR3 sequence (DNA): TGCGCCAGCAGCTTGGGGACAGGCGCAGGAAGGGAGCTGTTTTTT. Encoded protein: CASSLGTGAGRELFF.

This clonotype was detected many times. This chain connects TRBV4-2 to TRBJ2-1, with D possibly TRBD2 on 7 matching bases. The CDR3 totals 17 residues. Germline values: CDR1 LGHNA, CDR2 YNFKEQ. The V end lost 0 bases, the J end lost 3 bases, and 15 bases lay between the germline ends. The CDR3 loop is CASSQEGAGEGYNEQFF. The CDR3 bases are TGTGCCAGCAGCCAAGAGGGGGCGGGAGAGGGCTACAATGAGCAGTTCTTC.

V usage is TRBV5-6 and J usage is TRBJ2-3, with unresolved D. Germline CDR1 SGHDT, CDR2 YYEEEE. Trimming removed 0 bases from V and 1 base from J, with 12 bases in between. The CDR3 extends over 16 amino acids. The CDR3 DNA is TGTGCCAGCAGCTTGGAACTTACTTCGGGCACAGATACGCAGTATTTT. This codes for CASSLELTSGTDTQYF.

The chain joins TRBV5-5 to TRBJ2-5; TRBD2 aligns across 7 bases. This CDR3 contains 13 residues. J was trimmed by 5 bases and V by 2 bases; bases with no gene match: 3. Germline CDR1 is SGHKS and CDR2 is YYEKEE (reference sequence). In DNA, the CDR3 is TGTGCCAGCAGCTTAAGGACTAGGGAGACCCAGTACTTC. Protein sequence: CASSLRTRETQYF.

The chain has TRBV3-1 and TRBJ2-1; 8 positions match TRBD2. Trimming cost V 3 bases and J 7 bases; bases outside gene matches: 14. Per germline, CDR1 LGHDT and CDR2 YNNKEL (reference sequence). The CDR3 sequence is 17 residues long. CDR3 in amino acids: CASSQRLGTRKRNEQFF. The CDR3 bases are TGTGCCAGCAGCCAGCGACTCGGGACTAGGAAAAGGAATGAGCAGTTCTTC.

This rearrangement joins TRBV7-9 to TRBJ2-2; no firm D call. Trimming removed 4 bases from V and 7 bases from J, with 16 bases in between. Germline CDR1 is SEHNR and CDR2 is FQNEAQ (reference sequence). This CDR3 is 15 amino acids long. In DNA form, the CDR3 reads TGTGCCAGCAGCTCCCGGACCCTCTCGGGCGGGGAGCTGTTTTTT. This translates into CASSSRTLSGGELFF. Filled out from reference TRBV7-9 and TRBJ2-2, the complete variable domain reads DTGVSQNPRHKITKRGQNVTFRCDPISEHNRLYWYRQTLGQGPEFLTYFQNEAQLEKSRLLSDRFSAERPKGSFSTLEIQRTEQGDSAMYLCASSSRTLSGGELFFGEGSRLTVL.

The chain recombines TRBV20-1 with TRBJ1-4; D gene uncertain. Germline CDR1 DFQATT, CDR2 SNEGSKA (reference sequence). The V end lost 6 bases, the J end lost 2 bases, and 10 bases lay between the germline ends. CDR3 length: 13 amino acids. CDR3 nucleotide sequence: TGCAGTGCGATGCCTGGGACTAATGAAAAACTGTTTTTT. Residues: CSAMPGTNEKLFF.